This T cell receptor beta chain was observed in a study of blood T cell repertoires in COVID-19. Overall study context: Specimens from acute and convalescent COVID-19 originated in the United States, Italy and Spain. T cells, B-cell-depleted T cells, or PBMCs provided the cDNA or gDNA that served as material.

Study processing details: The authors estimated nucleated cell counts from reference gene primer amplification. The repertoire was sequenced with immunoSEQ multiplex PCR; TCRdb's copy has only in-frame clones and lacks some. V and J calls and clone size come straight from that table; D and trimming were deduced from the DNA. This sample has under 300,000 clones, with 82% found just once. Per germline, CDR1 KGHSH and CDR2 LQKENI. The CDR3 runs 15 residues. V lost 6 bases and J lost 2; bases outside the gene matches: 8. The V and J genes are TRBV18 and TRBJ2-7; 9 bases map to TRBD1. This TCR came from a woman aged 55-70 years with active or convalescent COVID-19. Sequencing used peripheral blood. CDR3 protein: CASSQTGGAPYEQYF. CDR3 bases: TGTGCCAGCTCCCAAACAGGGGGCGCCCCCTACGAGCAGTACTTC.